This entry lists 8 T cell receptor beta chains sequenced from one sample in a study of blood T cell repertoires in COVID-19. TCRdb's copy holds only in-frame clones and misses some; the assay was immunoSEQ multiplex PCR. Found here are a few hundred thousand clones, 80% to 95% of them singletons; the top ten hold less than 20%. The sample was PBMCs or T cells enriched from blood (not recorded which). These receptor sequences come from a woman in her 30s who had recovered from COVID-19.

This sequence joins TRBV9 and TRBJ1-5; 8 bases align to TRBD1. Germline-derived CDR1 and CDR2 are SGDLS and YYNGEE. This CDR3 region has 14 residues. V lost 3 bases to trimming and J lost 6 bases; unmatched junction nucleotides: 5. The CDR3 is CASSEGQAFQPQHF. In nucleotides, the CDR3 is TGTGCCAGCAGCGAGGGACAGGCTTTTCAGCCCCAGCATTTT. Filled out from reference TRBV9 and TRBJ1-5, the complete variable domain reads DSGVTQTPKHLITATGQRVTLRCSPRSGDLSVYWYQQSLDQGLQFLIQYYNGEERAKGNILERFSAQQFPDLHSELNLSSLELGDSALYFCASSEGQAFQPQHFGDGTRLSIL.

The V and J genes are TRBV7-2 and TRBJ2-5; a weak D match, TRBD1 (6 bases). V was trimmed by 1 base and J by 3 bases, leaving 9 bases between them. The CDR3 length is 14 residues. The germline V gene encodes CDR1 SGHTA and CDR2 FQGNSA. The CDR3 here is CASSLVDSEETQYF. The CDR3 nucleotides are TGTGCCAGCAGCTTAGTGGACAGCGAAGAGACCCAGTACTTC.

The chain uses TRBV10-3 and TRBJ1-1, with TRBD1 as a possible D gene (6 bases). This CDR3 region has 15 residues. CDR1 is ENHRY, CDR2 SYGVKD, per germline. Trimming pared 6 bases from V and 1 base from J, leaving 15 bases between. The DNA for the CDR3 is TGTGCCATCAGGGCAGCGGACAGCCAGAACACTGAAGCTTTCTTT. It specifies CAIRAADSQNTEAFF.

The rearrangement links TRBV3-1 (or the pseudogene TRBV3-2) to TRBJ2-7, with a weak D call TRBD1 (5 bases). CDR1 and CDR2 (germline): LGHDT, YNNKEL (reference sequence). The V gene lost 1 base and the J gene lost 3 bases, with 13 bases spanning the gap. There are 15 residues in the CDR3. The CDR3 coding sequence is TGTGCCAGCAGCCAAGTTCAGGGAATAGACTACGAGCAGTACTTC. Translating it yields CASSQVQGIDYEQYF.

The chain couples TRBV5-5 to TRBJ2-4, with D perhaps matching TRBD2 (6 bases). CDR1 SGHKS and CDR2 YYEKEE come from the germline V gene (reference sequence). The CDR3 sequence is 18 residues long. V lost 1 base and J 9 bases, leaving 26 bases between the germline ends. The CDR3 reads CASSLRYGGVVQTGIQYF. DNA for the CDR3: TGTGCCAGCAGCTTGAGGTACGGGGGAGTGGTCCAAACAGGCATTCAGTACTTC.

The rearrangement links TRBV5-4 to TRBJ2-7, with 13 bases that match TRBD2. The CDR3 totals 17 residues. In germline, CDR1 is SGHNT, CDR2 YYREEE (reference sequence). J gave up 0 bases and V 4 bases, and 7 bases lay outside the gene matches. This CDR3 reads CASSRGGLAGASYEQYF. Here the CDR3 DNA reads TGTGCCAGCAGCCGGGGCGGACTAGCGGGGGCCTCCTACGAGCAGTACTTC.

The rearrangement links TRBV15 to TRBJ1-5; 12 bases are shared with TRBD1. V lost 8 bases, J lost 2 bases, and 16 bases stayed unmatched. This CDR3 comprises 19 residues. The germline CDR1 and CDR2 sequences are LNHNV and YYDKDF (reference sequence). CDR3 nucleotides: TGTGCCACCCTCCTTCCTGGGACAGGGGGCGCGGTGGGCAATCAGCCCCAGCATTTT. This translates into CATLLPGTGGAVGNQPQHF.

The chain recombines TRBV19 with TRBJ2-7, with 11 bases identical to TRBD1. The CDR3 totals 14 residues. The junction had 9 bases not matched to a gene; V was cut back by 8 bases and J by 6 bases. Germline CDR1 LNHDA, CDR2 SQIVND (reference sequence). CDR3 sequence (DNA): TGTGCCAGTCAAGAGGGGACAGGGGGGAGCGAGCAGTACTTC. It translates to CASQEGTGGSEQYF.